This TCR beta chain is from a study of PD-1 blockade in classical Hodgkin lymphoma. V lost 0 bases and J lost 0, with 11 bases in between. Germline lookup yields CDR1 SGHRS and CDR2 YFSETQ. This CDR3 region has 16 residues. Study-wide results and limits: Relative to healthy donors, newly diagnosed patients reportedly had lower baseline TCR diversity, which was reported as lower still in relapsed/refractory patients. Still unresolved is the cause of the repertoire differences, which may be disease activity or prior therapy.

Described time point: newly diagnosed, previously untreated cHL patient sample. Isolation of CD8+ T cells from thawed PBMCs used magnetic negative selection. The authors used newly diagnosed, untreated classical Hodgkin lymphoma PBMCs as comparison. Remarks on this clone: Its target is not known.

The data were produced by immunoSEQ multiplex PCR, yet TCRdb's version contains in-frame clones alone and is incomplete. The repertoire has about 21,000 clones, 80% to 90% of them found once; the top ten carry less than 7.5%. The chain joins TRBV5-1 to TRBJ2-3; no definite D call. Sequenced: CD8+ T cells from blood. The receptor comes from a human donor with classical Hodgkin lymphoma. CDR3 sequence reads: CASSLVVTFSTDTQYF. The CDR3 DNA is TGCGCCAGCAGCTTGGTGGTCACTTTTAGCACAGATACGCAGTATTTT. Full variable domain (remainder filled in from reference TRBV5-1 and TRBJ2-3): KAGVTQTPRYLIKTRGQQVTLSCSPISGHRSVSWYQQTPGQGLQFLFEYFSETQRNKGNFPGRFSGRQFSNSRSEMNVSTLELGDSALYLCASSLVVTFSTDTQYFGPGTRLTVL.